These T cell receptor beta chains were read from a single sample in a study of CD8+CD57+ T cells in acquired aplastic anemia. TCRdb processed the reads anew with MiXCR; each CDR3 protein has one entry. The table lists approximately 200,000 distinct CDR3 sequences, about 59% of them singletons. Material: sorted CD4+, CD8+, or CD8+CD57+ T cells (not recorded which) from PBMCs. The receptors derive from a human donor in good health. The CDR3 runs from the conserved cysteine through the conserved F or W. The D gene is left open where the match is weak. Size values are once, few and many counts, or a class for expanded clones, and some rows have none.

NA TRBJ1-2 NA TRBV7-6 CASSLAFWGGAAGYTF TGTGCCAGCAGCTTAGCGTTTTGGGGGGGGGCAGCTGGCTACACCTTC
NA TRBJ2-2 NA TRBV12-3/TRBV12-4 CASSFSRRSNTGELFF TGTGCCAGCAGTTTTAGCAGGAGGTCGAACACCGGGGAGCTGTTTTTT
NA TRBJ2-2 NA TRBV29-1 CSYGANTGELFF TGCAGCTATGGGGCGAACACCGGGGAACTGTTTTTT
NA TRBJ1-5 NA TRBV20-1 CSARGFGGPQHF TGCAGTGCTAGGGGGTTCGGGGGGCCCCAGCATTTT
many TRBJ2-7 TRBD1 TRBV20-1 CSARDQQGAYEQYF TGCAGTGCTAGAGATCAACAGGGGGCCTACGAGCAGTACTTC
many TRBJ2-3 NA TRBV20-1 CSAMHREGVTTDTQYF TGCAGTGCTATGCACAGGGAAGGTGTGACTACAGATACGCAGTATTTT
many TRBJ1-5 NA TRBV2 CASSESQVNQPQHF TGTGCCAGCAGTGAAAGCCAGGTCAATCAGCCCCAGCATTTT
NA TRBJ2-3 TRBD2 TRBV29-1 CSVVGGRATDTQYF TGCAGCGTTGTAGGCGGGAGGGCCACAGATACGCAGTATTTT
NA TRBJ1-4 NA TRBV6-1 CASSEANTLTANEKLFF TGTGCCAGCAGTGAAGCAAATACCCTTACAGCTAATGAAAAACTGTTTTTT
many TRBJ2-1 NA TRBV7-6 CASSPPPEINEQFF TGTGCCAGCAGCCCCCCCCCAGAGATCAATGAGCAGTTCTTC